The 10 T cell receptor beta chains in this list originate from one sample, sequenced in a study of T-cell reconstitution after alpha-beta-depleted transplantation in children. This sample's TCRbeta library carried unique molecular identifier barcodes. Each CDR3 protein gets one entry after TCRdb re-called the PCR reads with MiXCR. The sample records about 980,000 distinct CDR3 sequences, about 26% being singletons. The specimen comprised PBMCs, mostly from graft donor cells, sampled 360 days after TCRalphabeta/CD19-depleted stem cell transplant. These receptors all stem from a boy less than two years old who had a stem cell transplant for SCID, so the T cells may come from the graft donor.

V and J are TRBV5-1 and TRBJ2-1, with TRBD2 matching over 12 bases. The CDR3 spans 17 residues. V lost 0 bases and J lost 5; bases outside the gene matches: 6. Germline V lookup: CDR1 SGHRS, CDR2 YFSETQ. The CDR3 is CASSLAGTSGRNNEQFF. CDR3 coding DNA: TGCGCCAGCAGCTTGGCCGGGACTAGCGGGCGAAACAATGAGCAGTTCTTC.

This clonotype was found once. The chain employs TRBV3-1 and TRBJ1-1, with D perhaps TRBD1 (6 bases). The CDR3 runs 15 residues. V was clipped by 4 bases and J by 5 bases, with 17 bases between them. Germline CDR1 reads LGHDT; CDR2 reads YNNKEL (reference sequence). The CDR3 coding sequence is TGTGCCAGCAGCCCCCCTGGAGGGGGTTGGACTGAAGCTTTCTTT. It is translated as CASSPPGGGWTEAFF.

A single count supports this clonotype. The chain recombines TRBV6-5 with TRBJ1-2; tentatively, D is TRBD1 (5 bases). This CDR3 is built from 12 residues. The ends were cut back, 7 bases at V and 7 bases at J, with 13 bases in the middle. The V gene's germline CDR1 is MNHEY and CDR2 SVGAGI. CDR3 nucleotide sequence: TGTGCCAGCATTAGTCAGGGACGTGGCTACACCTTC. Protein: CASISQGRGYTF.

This clonotype was seen ten or more times. The chain carries TRBV28 and TRBJ2-7; 12 nucleotides align to TRBD2. From germline, CDR1 is MDHEN and CDR2 SYDVKM. CDR3 length: 14 amino acids. With 7 bases clipped from V and 4 bases from J, the junction kept 5 bases outside the gene matches. CDR3 sequence reads: CASTGTSGRYEQYF. For the CDR3, the DNA is TGTGCCAGCACCGGGACTAGCGGGCGGTACGAGCAGTACTTC.

This clonotype was recorded at least ten times. V is TRBV9 and J is TRBJ2-3, with D hard to call. Trimming removed 0 bases from V and 4 bases from J, with 3 bases in between. The CDR3 runs 12 residues. The germline CDR1 and CDR2 sequences are SGDLS and YYNGEE. The CDR3 DNA sequence: TGTGCCAGCAGCGTAGCTGCAGATACGCAGTATTTT. This translates into CASSVAADTQYF.

This clonotype was recorded a few times. The chain uses TRBV27 and TRBJ2-5, with 7 bases fitting TRBD1. The V segment lost 8 bases and the J segment 3 bases; nucleotides outside the gene matches: 12. This CDR3 spans 15 amino acids. Germline CDR1 MNHEY, CDR2 SMNVEV (reference sequence). The DNA for the CDR3 is TGTGCCAGCTCCCCTCTGGGACAGAGAAAAGAGACCCAGTACTTC. Translated, it gives CASSPLGQRKETQYF.

The chain carries TRBV4-2 and TRBJ2-4, with TRBD1 as a possible D gene (5 bases). The CDR3 is made up of 14 amino acids. Germline-derived CDR1 and CDR2 are LGHNA and YNFKEQ. V was trimmed by 1 base and J by 4 bases, leaving 8 bases between them. This CDR3 is CASSQVGDKNIQYF. The CDR3 DNA sequence: TGTGCCAGCAGCCAAGTAGGGGATAAAAACATTCAGTACTTC.

The CDR3 DNA is TGTGCCAGCAGCCCTTCCCCCTGGGGGCTTAACACAGATACGCAGTATTTT. Its translation is CASSPSPWGLNTDTQYF. The chain links TRBV7-8 to TRBJ2-3; a weak D match, TRBD1 (6 bases). V lost 5 bases, J lost 2 bases, and 20 bases lay in between. The CDR3 runs to 17 residues. Germline CDR1 is SGHVS and CDR2 is FQNEAQ. The variable domain in full, with the rest retrieved from reference TRBV7-8 and TRBJ2-3, is GAGVSQSPRYKVAKRGQDVALRCDPISGHVSLFWYQQALGQGPEFLTYFQNEAQLDKSGLPSDRFFAERPEGSVSTLKIQRTQQEDSAVYLCASSPSPWGLNTDTQYFGPGTRLTVL.

V and J are TRBV7-2 and TRBJ1-5, with 7 bases lining up with TRBD1. The ends lost 1 base at V and 6 bases at J; junction bases unmatched: 6. Germline V CDR1 and CDR2: SGHTA, FQGNSA. This CDR3 is 15 amino acids long. CDR3 DNA sequence: TGTGCCAGCAGCTTAGTTAAAGGGGGCGGTCAGCCCCAGCATTTT. This codes for CASSLVKGGGQPQHF.

This clonotype was found a few times. The chain is built from TRBV10-3 and TRBJ2-3; the D is unclear. V was pared by 5 bases and J by 1 base, with 13 bases between. This CDR3 is built from 15 residues. Germline V gene sequence: CDR1 ENHRY, CDR2 SYGVKD. For the CDR3, the DNA is TGTGCCATCAGTTCCCCCCGCGGTGGCACAGATACGCAGTATTTT. It is translated as CAISSPRGGTDTQYF.